This T cell receptor (beta chain) was recovered during a study of blood T cells in healthy people across ages. Study conclusions and caveats: Long-lived and aged donors differed, with more naive CD4+ cells and higher diversity in the long-lived.

CDR3 size: 17 residues. In germline, CDR1 is MNHEY, CDR2 SVGEGT. Deletions cut 8 bases from V and 2 bases from J, with 22 bases between. The second PCR ran about 6 to 12 cycles with a sample-barcoded 5' primer and J-beta primers. The template-switch adaptor was a 5' adaptor with 12 random nucleotides. It tagged each cDNA molecule. TCRdb called the 5' RACE reads again in MiXCR, with one record for every CDR3 protein. The sample shows 550,000 to 650,000 distinct CDR3 sequences, roughly a quarter of them seen only once. This clonotype was picked up a small number of times. What it binds is not known. The same sample was also studied in work on T cells of mothers and their children.

V and J are TRBV6-2 or TRBV6-3 and TRBJ2-1, with a tentative D call TRBD1 (5 bases). The sample was blood. This clonotype was sampled from a boy aged 2 to 10 in good health. CDR3 in amino acids: CASLTPQGLSTYNEQFF. Here the CDR3 DNA reads TGTGCCAGCCTCACCCCCCAGGGATTAAGCACCTACAATGAGCAGTTCTTC.